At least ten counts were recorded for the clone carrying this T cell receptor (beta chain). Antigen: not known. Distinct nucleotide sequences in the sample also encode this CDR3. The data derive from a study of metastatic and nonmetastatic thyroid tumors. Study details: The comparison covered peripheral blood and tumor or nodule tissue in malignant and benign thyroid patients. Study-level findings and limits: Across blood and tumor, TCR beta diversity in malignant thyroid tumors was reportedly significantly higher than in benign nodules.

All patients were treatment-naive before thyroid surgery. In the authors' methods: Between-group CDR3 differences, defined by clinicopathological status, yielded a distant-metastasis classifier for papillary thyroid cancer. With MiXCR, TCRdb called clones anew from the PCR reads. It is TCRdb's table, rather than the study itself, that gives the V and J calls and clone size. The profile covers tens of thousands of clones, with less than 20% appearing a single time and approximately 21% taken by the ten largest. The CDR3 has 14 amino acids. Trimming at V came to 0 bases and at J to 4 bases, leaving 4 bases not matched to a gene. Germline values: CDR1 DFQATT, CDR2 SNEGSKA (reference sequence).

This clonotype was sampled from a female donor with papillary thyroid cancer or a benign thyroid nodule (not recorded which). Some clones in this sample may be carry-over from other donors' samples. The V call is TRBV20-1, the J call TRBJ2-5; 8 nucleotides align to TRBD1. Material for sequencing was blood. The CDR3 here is CSARDWTGSETQYF. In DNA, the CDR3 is TGCAGTGCTAGAGATTGGACAGGGTCAGAGACCCAGTACTTC.